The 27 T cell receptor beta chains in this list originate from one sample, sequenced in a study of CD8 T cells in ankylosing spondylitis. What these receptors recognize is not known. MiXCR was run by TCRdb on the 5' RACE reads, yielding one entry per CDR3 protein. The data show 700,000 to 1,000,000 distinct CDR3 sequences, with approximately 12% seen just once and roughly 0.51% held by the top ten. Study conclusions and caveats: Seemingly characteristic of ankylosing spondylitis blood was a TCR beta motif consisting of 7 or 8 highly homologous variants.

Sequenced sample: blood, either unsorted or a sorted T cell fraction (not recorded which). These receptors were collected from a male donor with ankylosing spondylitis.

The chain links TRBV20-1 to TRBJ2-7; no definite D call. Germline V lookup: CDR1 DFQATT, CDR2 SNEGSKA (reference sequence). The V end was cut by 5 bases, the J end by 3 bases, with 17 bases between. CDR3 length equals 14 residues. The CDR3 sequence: CSAPEWIGIYEQYF. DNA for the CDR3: TGCAGTGCTCCAGAATGGATTGGGATCTACGAGCAGTACTTC.

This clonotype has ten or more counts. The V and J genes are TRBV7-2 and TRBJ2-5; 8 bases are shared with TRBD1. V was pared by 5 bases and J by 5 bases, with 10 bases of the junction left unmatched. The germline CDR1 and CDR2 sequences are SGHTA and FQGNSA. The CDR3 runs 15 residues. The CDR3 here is CASSPQTGAEETQYF. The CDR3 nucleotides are TGTGCCAGCAGCCCTCAGACAGGGGCGGAGGAGACCCAGTACTTC.

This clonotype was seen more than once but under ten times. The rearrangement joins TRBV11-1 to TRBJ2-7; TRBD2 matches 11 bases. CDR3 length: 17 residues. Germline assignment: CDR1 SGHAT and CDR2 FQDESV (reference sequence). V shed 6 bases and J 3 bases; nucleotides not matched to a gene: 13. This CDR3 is CASRQLAGVSPVYEQYF. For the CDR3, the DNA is TGTGCCAGCAGACAACTAGCGGGAGTAAGTCCAGTCTACGAGCAGTACTTC.

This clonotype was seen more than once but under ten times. CDR3 DNA sequence: TGTGCCAGCTCACCACCGGGGGGTGCGCGAGAGACCCAGTACTTC. Residues: CASSPPGGARETQYF. This rearrangement joins TRBV18 to TRBJ2-5; weak D call: TRBD2 (6 bases). V lost 0 bases and J lost 4, with 12 bases in between. This CDR3 region has 15 residues. From germline, CDR1 is KGHSH and CDR2 LQKENI.

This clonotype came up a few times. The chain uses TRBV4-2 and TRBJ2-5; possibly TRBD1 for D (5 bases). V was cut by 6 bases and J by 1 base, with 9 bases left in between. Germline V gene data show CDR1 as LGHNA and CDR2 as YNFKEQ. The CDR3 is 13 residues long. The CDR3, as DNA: TGTGCCAGCAGTAGACAGCGCCAAGAGACCCAGTACTTC. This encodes CASSRQRQETQYF.

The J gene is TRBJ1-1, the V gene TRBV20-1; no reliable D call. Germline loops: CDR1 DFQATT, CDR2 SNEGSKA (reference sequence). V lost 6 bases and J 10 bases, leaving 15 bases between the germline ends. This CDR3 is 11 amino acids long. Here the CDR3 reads CSASDGLGAFF. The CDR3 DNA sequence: TGCAGTGCGAGTGACGGCTTGGGAGCTTTCTTT.

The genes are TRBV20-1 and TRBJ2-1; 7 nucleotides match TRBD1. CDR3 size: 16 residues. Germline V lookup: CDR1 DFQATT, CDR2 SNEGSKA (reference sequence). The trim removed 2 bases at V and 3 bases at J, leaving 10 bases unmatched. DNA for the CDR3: TGCAGTGCTAGATCAAGGGGGCTCCTTCTCTACAATGAGCAGTTCTTC. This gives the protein CSARSRGLLLYNEQFF.

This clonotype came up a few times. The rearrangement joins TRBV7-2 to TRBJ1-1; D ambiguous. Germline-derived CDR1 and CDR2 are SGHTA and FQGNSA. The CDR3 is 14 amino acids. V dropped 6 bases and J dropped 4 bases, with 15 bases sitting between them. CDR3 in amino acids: CASSIFGRGTEAFF. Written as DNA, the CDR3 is TGTGCCAGCAGTATATTCGGTCGGGGCACTGAAGCTTTCTTT.

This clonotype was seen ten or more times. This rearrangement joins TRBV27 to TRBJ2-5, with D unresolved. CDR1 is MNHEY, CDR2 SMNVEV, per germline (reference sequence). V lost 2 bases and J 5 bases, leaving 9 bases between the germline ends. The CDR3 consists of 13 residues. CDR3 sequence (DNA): TGTGCCAGCAGTTTACGCCCGAGTGAGACCCAGTACTTC. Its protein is CASSLRPSETQYF.

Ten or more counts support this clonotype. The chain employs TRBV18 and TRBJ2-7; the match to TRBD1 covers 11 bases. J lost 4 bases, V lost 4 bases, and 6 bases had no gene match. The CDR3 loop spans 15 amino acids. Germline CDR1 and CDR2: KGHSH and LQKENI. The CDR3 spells CASSQRTGGLYEQYF. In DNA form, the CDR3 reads TGTGCCAGCTCACAAAGGACAGGGGGCTTATACGAGCAGTACTTC.

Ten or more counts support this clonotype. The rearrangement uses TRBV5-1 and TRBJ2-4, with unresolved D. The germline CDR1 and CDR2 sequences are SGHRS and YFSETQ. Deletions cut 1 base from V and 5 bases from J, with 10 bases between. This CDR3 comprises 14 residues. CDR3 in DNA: TGCGCCAGCAGCTTGCCGGCTCCCCAAAACATTCAGTACTTC. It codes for CASSLPAPQNIQYF.

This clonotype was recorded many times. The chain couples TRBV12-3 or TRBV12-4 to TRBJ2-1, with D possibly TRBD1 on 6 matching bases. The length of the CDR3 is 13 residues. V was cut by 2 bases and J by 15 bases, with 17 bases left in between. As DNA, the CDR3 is TGTGCCAGCAGTTTAAGGGACATCGGTCCGTGGTTCTTC. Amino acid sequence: CASSLRDIGPWFF.

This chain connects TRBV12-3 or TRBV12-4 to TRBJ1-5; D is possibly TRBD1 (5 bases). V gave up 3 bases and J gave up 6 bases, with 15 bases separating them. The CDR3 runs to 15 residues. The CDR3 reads CASSFGPSGIQPQHF. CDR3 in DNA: TGTGCCAGCAGTTTCGGACCCTCAGGGATTCAGCCCCAGCATTTT.

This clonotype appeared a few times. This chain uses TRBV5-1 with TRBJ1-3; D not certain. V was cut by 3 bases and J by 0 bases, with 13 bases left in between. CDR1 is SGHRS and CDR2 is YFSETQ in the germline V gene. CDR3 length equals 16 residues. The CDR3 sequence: CASSSAGESSGNTIYF. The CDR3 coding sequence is TGCGCCAGCAGCTCCGCAGGAGAGAGCTCTGGAAACACCATATATTTT.

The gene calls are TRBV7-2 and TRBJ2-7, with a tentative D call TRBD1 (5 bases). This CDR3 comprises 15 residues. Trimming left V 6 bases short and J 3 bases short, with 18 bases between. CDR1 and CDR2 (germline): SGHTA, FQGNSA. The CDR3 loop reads CASRSAGQESYEQYF. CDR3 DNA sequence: TGTGCCAGCAGGTCCGCAGGACAAGAAAGCTACGAGCAGTACTTC.

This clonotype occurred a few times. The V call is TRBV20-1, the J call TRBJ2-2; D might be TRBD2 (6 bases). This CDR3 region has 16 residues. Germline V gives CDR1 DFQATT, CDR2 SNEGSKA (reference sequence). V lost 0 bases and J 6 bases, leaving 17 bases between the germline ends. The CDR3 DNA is TGCAGTGCTAGAGACCTTAGCGGCCCCCGTCCCGGGGAGCTGTTTTTT. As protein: CSARDLSGPRPGELFF.

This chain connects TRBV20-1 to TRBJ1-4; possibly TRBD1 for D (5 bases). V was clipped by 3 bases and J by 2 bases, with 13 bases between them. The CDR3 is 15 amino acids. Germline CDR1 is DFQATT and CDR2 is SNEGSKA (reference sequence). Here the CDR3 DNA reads TGCAGTGCTAGTAACAGGAGGGATACTAATGAAAAACTGTTTTTT. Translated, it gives CSASNRRDTNEKLFF.

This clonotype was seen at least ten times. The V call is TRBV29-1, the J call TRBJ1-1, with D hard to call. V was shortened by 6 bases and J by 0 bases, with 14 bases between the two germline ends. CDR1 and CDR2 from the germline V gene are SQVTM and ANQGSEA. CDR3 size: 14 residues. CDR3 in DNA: TGCAGCGTCCGGCGTCGGGTTTTGAACACTGAAGCTTTCTTT. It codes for CSVRRRVLNTEAFF.

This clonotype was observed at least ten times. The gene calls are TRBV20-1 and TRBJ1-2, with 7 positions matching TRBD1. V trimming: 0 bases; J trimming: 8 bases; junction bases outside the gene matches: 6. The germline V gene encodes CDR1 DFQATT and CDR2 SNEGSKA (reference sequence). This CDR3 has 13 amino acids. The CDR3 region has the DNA TGCAGTGCTAGAGATGACAGGGCGACGGGCTACACCTTC. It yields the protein CSARDDRATGYTF.

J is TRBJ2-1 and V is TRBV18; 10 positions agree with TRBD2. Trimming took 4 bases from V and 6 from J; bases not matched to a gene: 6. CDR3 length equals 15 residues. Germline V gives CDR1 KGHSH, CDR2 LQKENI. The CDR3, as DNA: TGTGCCAGCTCACGAACTAGCGGGATATTCAATGAGCAGTTCTTC. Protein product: CASSRTSGIFNEQFF.

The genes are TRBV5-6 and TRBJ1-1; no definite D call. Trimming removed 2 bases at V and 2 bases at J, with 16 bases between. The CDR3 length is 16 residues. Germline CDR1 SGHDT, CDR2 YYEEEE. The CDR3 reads CASSLGSGGSNTEAFF. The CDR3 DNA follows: TGTGCCAGCAGCTTAGGATCAGGAGGGTCTAACACTGAAGCTTTCTTT.

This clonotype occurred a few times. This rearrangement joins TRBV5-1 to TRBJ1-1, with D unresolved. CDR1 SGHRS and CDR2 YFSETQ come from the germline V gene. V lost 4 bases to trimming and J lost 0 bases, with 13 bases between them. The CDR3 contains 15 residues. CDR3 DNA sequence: TGCGCCAGCAGCCTAGACGGGCTAATGAACACTGAAGCTTTCTTT. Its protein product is CASSLDGLMNTEAFF.

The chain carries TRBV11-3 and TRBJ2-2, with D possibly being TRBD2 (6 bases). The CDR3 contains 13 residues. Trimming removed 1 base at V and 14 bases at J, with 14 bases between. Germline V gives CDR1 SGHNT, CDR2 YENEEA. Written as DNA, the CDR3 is TGTGCCAGCAGCTTAGTGGGGGGAACCCCACTGTTTTTT. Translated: CASSLVGGTPLFF.

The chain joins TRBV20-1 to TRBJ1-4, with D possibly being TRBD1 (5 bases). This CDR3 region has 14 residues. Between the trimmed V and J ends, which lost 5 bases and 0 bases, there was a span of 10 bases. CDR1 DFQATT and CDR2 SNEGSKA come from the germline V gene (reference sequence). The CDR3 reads CSARQGPTNEKLFF. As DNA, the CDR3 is TGCAGTGCTCGTCAGGGTCCAACTAATGAAAAACTGTTTTTT.

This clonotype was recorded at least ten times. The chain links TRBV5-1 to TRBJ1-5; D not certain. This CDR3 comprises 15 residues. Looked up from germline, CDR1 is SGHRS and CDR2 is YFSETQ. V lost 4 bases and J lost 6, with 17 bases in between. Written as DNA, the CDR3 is TGCGCCAGCAGCCTAGACCGTTCAGCCGGTCAGCCCCAGCATTTT. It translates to CASSLDRSAGQPQHF.

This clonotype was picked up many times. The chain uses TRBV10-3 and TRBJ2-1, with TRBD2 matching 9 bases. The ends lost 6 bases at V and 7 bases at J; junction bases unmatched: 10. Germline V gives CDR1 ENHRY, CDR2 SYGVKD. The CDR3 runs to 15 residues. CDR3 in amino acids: CAIRSSGRSENEQFF. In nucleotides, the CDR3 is TGTGCCATCAGAAGTAGCGGGAGATCTGAGAATGAGCAGTTCTTC.

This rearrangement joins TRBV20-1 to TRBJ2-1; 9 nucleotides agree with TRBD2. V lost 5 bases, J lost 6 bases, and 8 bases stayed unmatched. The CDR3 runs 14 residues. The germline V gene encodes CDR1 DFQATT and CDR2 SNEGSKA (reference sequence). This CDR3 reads CSAAGTSSVNEQFF. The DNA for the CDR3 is TGCAGTGCTGCCGGGACTAGCAGTGTCAATGAGCAGTTCTTC.